Presented here are 30 T cell receptor beta chains from one specimen sequenced in a study of T cell responses to AZD1222 COVID-19 vaccine. Repertoires were generated with immunoSEQ multiplex PCR, while TCRdb's copy carries only in-frame clones and drops some. This sample has approximately 150,000 clones, with about 90% found just once. Sequenced material: peripheral blood, taken on day 0 of AZD1222 vaccination. The receptors come from an adult in good health.

The chain has TRBV7-9 and TRBJ1-3; D might be TRBD1 (6 bases). The V gene's germline CDR1 is SEHNR and CDR2 FQNEAQ (reference sequence). This CDR3 is 15 amino acids long. The V and J ends lost 5 bases and 2 bases respectively, with 13 bases between them. The CDR3 sequence is CASSATGFAGNTIYF. CDR3 in DNA: TGTGCCAGCAGCGCAACAGGGTTCGCTGGAAACACCATATATTTT.

The chain couples TRBV7-2 to TRBJ2-1; D perhaps matches TRBD2 (5 bases). This CDR3 is 13 amino acids long. Germline V lookup: CDR1 SGHTA, CDR2 FQGNSA. The germline V and J ends were trimmed by 3 bases and 7 bases, with 10 bases remaining between them. The chain's CDR3 is CASSLESGNEQFF. Written as DNA, the CDR3 is TGTGCCAGCAGCTTGGAGAGCGGTAATGAGCAGTTCTTC. The complete variable domain, with remaining parts taken from reference TRBV7-2 and TRBJ2-1, reads GAGVSQSPSNKVTEKGKDVELRCDPISGHTALYWYRQSLGQGLEFLIYFQGNSAPDKSGLPSDRFSAERTGGSVSTLTIQRTQQEDSAVYLCASSLESGNEQFFGPGTRLTVL.

The CDR3 nucleotides are TGTGCCAGCAGCGTAGGGGGTAGCGCGAACACCGGGGAGCTGTTTTTT. Translation gives CASSVGGSANTGELFF. The chain combines TRBV9 with TRBJ2-2; D possibly corresponds to TRBD2 (5 bases). V lost 0 bases to trimming and J lost 0 bases, with 9 bases between them. The germline gives CDR1 SGDLS, CDR2 YYNGEE. The CDR3 spans 16 residues.

The chain combines TRBV7-9 with TRBJ1-2; D uncertain. Germline V lookup: CDR1 SEHNR, CDR2 FQNEAQ (reference sequence). V lost 1 base and J lost 6, with 18 bases in between. The CDR3 runs to 16 residues. The CDR3 coding sequence is TGTGCCAGCAGCTTAGAGTCGGATTCTCCCGGGAATGGCTACACCTTC. This sequence encodes CASSLESDSPGNGYTF.

The rearrangement links TRBV7-8 to TRBJ2-3; 8 bases map to TRBD2. CDR1 and CDR2 from the germline V gene are SGHVS and FQNEAQ. CDR3 length: 16 residues. V trimming: 5 bases; J trimming: 2 bases; junction bases outside the gene matches: 9. The CDR3: CASSPNQRGFTDTQYF. For the CDR3, the DNA is TGTGCCAGCAGCCCTAACCAGCGGGGGTTCACAGATACGCAGTATTTT.

The chain has TRBV18 and TRBJ1-2, with a possible D match to TRBD1 (6 bases). The CDR3 has 17 amino acids. Germline CDR1 is KGHSH and CDR2 is LQKENI. V lost 4 bases to trimming and J lost 2 bases, with 20 bases between them. This chain's CDR3 is CASSLIPRQAENYGYTF. DNA for the CDR3: TGTGCCAGCTCACTTATCCCTCGACAGGCGGAAAACTATGGCTACACCTTC.

J is TRBJ1-2 and V is TRBV19, with a weak D call TRBD1 (6 bases). The CDR3 is 15 amino acids. Trimming took off 5 bases at V and 2 bases at J, with 15 bases between the two ends. Looked up from germline, CDR1 is LNHDA and CDR2 is SQIVND (reference sequence). The CDR3 loop reads CASSPRAQGNYGYTF. DNA for the CDR3: TGTGCCAGTAGTCCCAGAGCCCAGGGGAACTATGGCTACACCTTC.

This sequence joins TRBV24-1 and TRBJ1-3; no reliable D call. In germline, CDR1 is KGHDR, CDR2 SFDVKD. V was trimmed by 3 bases and J by 0 bases, leaving 11 bases between them. CDR3 length equals 16 residues. The CDR3 DNA follows: TGTGCCACCAGTGATCCCCACTCGAGCTCTGGAAACACCATATATTTT. Its translation is CATSDPHSSSGNTIYF.

In its sample, this clone was seen once. The CDR3 sequence is CATSVRGSDQPQHF. CDR3 DNA sequence: TGTGCCACCAGTGTTAGGGGGTCAGATCAGCCCCAGCATTTT. This chain uses TRBV24-1 with TRBJ1-5; D perhaps matches TRBD1 (6 bases). CDR3 size: 14 residues. Germline V gene lookup returns CDR1 KGHDR and CDR2 SFDVKD. The V end was cut by 5 bases, the J end by 5 bases, with 12 bases between.

The CDR3 DNA sequence: TGTGCCAGCAGTGCAGGGACTTCCGACTATGGCTACACCTTC. Its translation: CASSAGTSDYGYTF. The V gene is TRBV6-4, the J gene TRBJ1-2; D possibly corresponds to TRBD1 (5 bases). Germline V gives CDR1 MRHNA, CDR2 SNTAGT. This CDR3 is built from 14 residues. The V end was cut by 4 bases, the J end by 3 bases, with 12 bases between.

This chain joins TRBV6-4 and TRBJ2-6; D possibly corresponds to TRBD1 (5 bases). Trimming took 3 bases from V and 7 from J, leaving 13 bases between them. CDR1 and CDR2 from the germline V gene are MRHNA and SNTAGT. The CDR3 sequence is 15 residues long. CDR3 in amino acids: CASSEQVSNANVLTF. The CDR3 DNA is TGTGCCAGCAGTGAACAGGTCTCTAATGCCAACGTCCTGACTTTC.

V and J are TRBV2 and TRBJ2-1; the match to TRBD2 covers 14 bases. CDR1 and CDR2 (germline): SNHLY, FYNNEI. With 6 bases clipped from V and 2 bases from J, the junction kept 0 bases outside the gene matches. The CDR3 runs to 15 residues. Here the CDR3 DNA reads TGTGCCAGCAGGGGACTAGCGGGGGCCTACAATGAGCAGTTCTTC. Translated: CASRGLAGAYNEQFF.

This clone was picked up one time. This sequence joins TRBV7-6 and TRBJ1-1; D is unclear. Looked up from germline, CDR1 is SGHVS and CDR2 is FNYEAQ. The CDR3 has 11 amino acids. V was pared by 1 base and J by 9 bases, with 6 bases between. Written as DNA, the CDR3 is TGTGCCAGCAGCTTAGGGCAGAAAGCTTTCTTT. Translating it yields CASSLGQKAFF.

This clone appeared once. The chain carries TRBV4-1 and TRBJ1-2, with D possibly TRBD1 on 5 matching bases. The ends were cut back, 3 bases at V and 4 bases at J, with 18 bases in the middle. The CDR3 spans 16 residues. Germline CDR1 is MGHRA and CDR2 is YSYEKL. In nucleotides, the CDR3 is TGCGCCAGCAGCCAGAACCTAAGAGGGGAGAGCTATGGCTACACCTTC. Residues: CASSQNLRGESYGYTF.

J is TRBJ2-7 and V is TRBV18; TRBD2 is a possible D gene (6 bases). In germline, CDR1 is KGHSH, CDR2 LQKENI. The CDR3 totals 14 residues. Trimming took 6 bases from V and 3 from J, leaving 15 bases between them. CDR3 DNA sequence: TGTGCCAGCTCTCCCGGGACTTACCTCTACGAGCAGTACTTC. Amino acid sequence: CASSPGTYLYEQYF.

The chain combines TRBV10-1 with TRBJ1-1; possible D gene TRBD1, 5 bases. V was pared by 0 bases and J by 6 bases, with 23 bases between. The CDR3 is 18 residues long. CDR1 WNHNN and CDR2 SYGVQD come from the germline V gene (reference sequence). The CDR3 is CASSESVRGGLMIAEAFF. The CDR3 DNA is TGCGCCAGCAGTGAGTCGGTAAGGGGAGGCCTCATGATCGCTGAAGCTTTCTTT.

V gene TRBV14 combines with J gene TRBJ2-3; perhaps TRBD2 as D (6 bases). The CDR3 covers 16 residues. CDR1 and CDR2 (germline): SGHDN, FVKESK. V was shortened by 3 bases and J by 0 bases, with 13 bases between the two germline ends. DNA for the CDR3: TGTGCCAGCAGCCACCCGGGACTGTGGAGCACAGATACGCAGTATTTT. As protein: CASSHPGLWSTDTQYF.

The gene calls are TRBV5-1 and TRBJ1-2, with TRBD1 as a possible D gene (5 bases). Germline loops: CDR1 SGHRS, CDR2 YFSETQ. Trimming cost V 2 bases and J 8 bases, with 13 bases left between them. The CDR3 runs to 13 residues. CDR3 coding DNA: TGCGCCAGCAGCTTAGGTTCCGGGGCCGGCTACACCTTC. It specifies CASSLGSGAGYTF.

The J gene is TRBJ2-7, the V gene TRBV9, with D possibly called TRBD1 or TRBD2 (5 bases each). Trimming removed 4 bases at V and 6 bases at J, with 20 bases between. Per the germline V gene, CDR1 is SGDLS and CDR2 is YYNGEE. This CDR3 is built from 15 residues. CDR3 protein: CASSPTWGRGSEQYF. In nucleotides, the CDR3 is TGTGCCAGCAGCCCCACGTGGGGGAGAGGAAGCGAGCAGTACTTC. Variable domain in full (rest from reference TRBV9 and TRBJ2-7): DSGVTQTPKHLITATGQRVTLRCSPRSGDLSVYWYQQSLDQGLQFLIQYYNGEERAKGNILERFSAQQFPDLHSELNLSSLELGDSALYFCASSPTWGRGSEQYFGPGTRLTVT.

V gene TRBV7-9 combines with J gene TRBJ1-4; 12 nucleotides match TRBD1. Germline CDR1 SEHNR, CDR2 FQNEAQ (reference sequence). CDR3 length: 17 amino acids. After removal of 5 bases from V and 3 bases from J, the junction contained 7 bases not matched to a gene. CDR3 loop: CASSAYGTGGPNEKLFF. The CDR3 nucleotides read TGTGCCAGCAGCGCATACGGGACAGGGGGCCCTAATGAAAAACTGTTTTTT.

The chain couples TRBV23-1 to TRBJ1-6; D not certain. TRBV23-1 is designated an ORF whose function remains uncertain. The CDR3 loop spans 18 amino acids. V lost 0 bases to trimming and J lost 0 bases, with 12 bases between them. CDR3 region: CASSQSWVEASYNSPLHF. The CDR3 coding sequence is TGCGCCAGCAGTCAATCGTGGGTGGAGGCCTCCTATAATTCACCCCTCCACTTT.

This sequence joins TRBV19 and TRBJ2-1; D is perhaps TRBD2 (6 bases). Germline lookup yields CDR1 LNHDA and CDR2 SQIVND (reference sequence). Trimming removed 3 bases at V and 4 bases at J, with 7 bases between. The CDR3 totals 13 residues. The CDR3 DNA is TGTGCCAGTAGTATTGGGGGGTACAATGAGCAGTTCTTC. This translates into CASSIGGYNEQFF.

The V call is TRBV10-2, the J call TRBJ2-1; 7 bases fit TRBD1. CDR3 length equals 13 residues. CDR1 and CDR2 (germline): WSHSY, SAAADI. The V segment lost 6 bases and the J segment 5 bases; nucleotides outside the gene matches: 4. CDR3 DNA: TGCGCCAGCAGGGTTCAGGGGGACAATGAGCAGTTCTTC. Protein product: CASRVQGDNEQFF.

The genes are TRBV5-5 and TRBJ1-1; no clear D. Germline CDR1 reads SGHKS; CDR2 reads YYEKEE (reference sequence). V lost 3 bases and J 0 bases, leaving 12 bases between the germline ends. The CDR3 has 15 residues. The CDR3 DNA reads as TGTGCCAGCAGCTCCGTGGACCCCTTGAACACTGAAGCTTTCTTT. Residues: CASSSVDPLNTEAFF.

The CDR3, as DNA: TGTGCCAGCAGGATACAGGGGGCGGGAGGCTACGAGCAGTACTTC. Residues: CASRIQGAGGYEQYF. The V and J genes are TRBV2 and TRBJ2-7; D might be TRBD1 (9 bases). The CDR3 is 15 residues long. CDR1 is SNHLY, CDR2 FYNNEI, per germline. V was trimmed by 6 bases and J by 3 bases, leaving 18 bases between them.

This clone was detected a few times. J is TRBJ2-1 and V is TRBV7-2, with TRBD2 matching over 10 bases. The trim removed 3 bases at V and 3 bases at J, leaving 5 bases unmatched. Germline loops: CDR1 SGHTA, CDR2 FQGNSA. The CDR3 spans 16 residues. The CDR3 sequence is CASSFGTSAHYNEQFF. CDR3 sequence (DNA): TGTGCCAGCAGCTTCGGGACTAGCGCTCACTACAATGAGCAGTTCTTC.

This chain links TRBV28 with TRBJ1-2; D remains ambiguous. There are 13 residues in the CDR3. Per germline, CDR1 MDHEN and CDR2 SYDVKM. V lost 2 bases and J lost 2, with 6 bases in between. The CDR3: CASSLKANYGYTF. As DNA, the CDR3 is TGTGCCAGCAGTTTAAAGGCGAACTATGGCTACACCTTC.

The rearrangement links TRBV7-2 to TRBJ2-3; no clear D. Between the trimmed V and J ends, which lost 2 bases and 2 bases, there was a span of 14 bases. Germline V gene sequence: CDR1 SGHTA, CDR2 FQGNSA. There are 16 residues in the CDR3. CDR3 nucleotide sequence: TGTGCCAGCAGCTTATTCGGTACCGCCCTCACAGATACGCAGTATTTT. Translating it yields CASSLFGTALTDTQYF.

The chain joins TRBV5-1 to TRBJ2-7; D is unclear. CDR1 and CDR2 from the germline V gene are SGHRS and YFSETQ. There are 12 residues in the CDR3. Deletions cut 4 bases from V and 4 bases from J, with 9 bases between. The CDR3 DNA is TGCGCCAGCAGCGAGTTGGGGTACGAGCAGTACTTC. It translates to CASSELGYEQYF.

The V and J genes are TRBV14 and TRBJ2-2; weak D call: TRBD1 (6 bases). The germline V gene has CDR1 SGHDN and CDR2 FVKESK. V lost 3 bases and J 7 bases, leaving 15 bases between the germline ends. This CDR3 region has 15 residues. The CDR3 protein is CASSQVGANVGELFF. The DNA for the CDR3 is TGTGCCAGCAGCCAGGTGGGGGCTAACGTCGGGGAGCTGTTTTTT.